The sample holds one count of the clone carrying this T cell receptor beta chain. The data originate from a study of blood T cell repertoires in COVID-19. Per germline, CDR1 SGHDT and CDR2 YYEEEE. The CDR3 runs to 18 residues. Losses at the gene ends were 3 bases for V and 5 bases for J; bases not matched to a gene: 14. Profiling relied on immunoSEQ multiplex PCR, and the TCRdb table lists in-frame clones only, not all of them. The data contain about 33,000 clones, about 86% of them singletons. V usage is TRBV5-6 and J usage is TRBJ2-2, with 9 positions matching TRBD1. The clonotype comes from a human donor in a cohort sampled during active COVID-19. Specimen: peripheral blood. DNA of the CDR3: TGTGCCAGCAGCTGGGGATCGACGTGGACAGGGGAAACCGGGGAGCTGTTTTTT. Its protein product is CASSWGSTWTGETGELFF.